These 32 T cell receptor beta chains originate from one sample sequenced in a study of blood T cell repertoires in COVID-19. Libraries were prepared by immunoSEQ multiplex PCR; TCRdb keeps only in-frame clonotypes and omits some of them. The data show some 150,000 clones, approximately 86% seen once. Sequences were obtained from peripheral blood. The receptors come from a woman older than 75 in a cohort sampled during active or convalescent COVID-19.

The chain is built from TRBV6-1 and TRBJ2-3; 8 nucleotides match TRBD2. Trimming cost V 2 bases and J 0 bases; bases outside gene matches: 10. The CDR3 totals 18 residues. The germline gives CDR1 MNHNS, CDR2 SASEGT. In nucleotides, the CDR3 is TGTGCCAGCAGTGAATTCAGGAGGACTAGCCGAAGCACAGATACGCAGTATTTT. It codes for CASSEFRRTSRSTDTQYF.

The chain links TRBV2 to TRBJ1-5; 10 bases agree with TRBD1. The junction had 10 bases not matched to a gene; V was cut back by 8 bases and J by 9 bases. The CDR3 has 14 residues. Germline values: CDR1 SNHLY, CDR2 FYNNEI. CDR3 protein: CASSAGTGDWPQHF. DNA for the CDR3: TGTGCCAGCTCTGCCGGGACAGGGGATTGGCCCCAGCATTTT.

CDR3 amino acids: CASSLELGLAGSVDTQYF. The CDR3 DNA follows: TGTGCCAGCAGCTTAGAGCTTGGACTAGCGGGATCTGTAGATACGCAGTATTTT. V usage is TRBV11-2 and J usage is TRBJ2-3; 12 bases fit TRBD2. Germline loops: CDR1 SGHAT, CDR2 FQNNGV. The ends lost 0 bases at V and 5 bases at J; junction bases unmatched: 9. The CDR3 totals 18 residues. The full variable domain, in which reference TRBV11-2 and TRBJ2-3 provide the parts outside the CDR3, is EAGVAQSPRYKIIEKRQSVAFWCNPISGHATLYWYQQILGQGPKLLIQFQNNGVVDDSQLPKDRFSAERLKGVDSTLKIQPAKLEDSAVYLCASSLELGLAGSVDTQYFGPGTRLTVL.

This chain links TRBV28 with TRBJ2-1; 8 bases line up with TRBD2. The CDR3 is 14 residues long. The germline gives CDR1 MDHEN, CDR2 SYDVKM. V trimming: 6 bases; J trimming: 9 bases; junction bases outside the gene matches: 10. The CDR3 reads CASRRSGGRPEQFF. Here the CDR3 DNA reads TGTGCCAGCAGACGGTCGGGGGGGCGACCTGAGCAGTTCTTC.

The rearrangement uses TRBV9 and TRBJ2-2; TRBD2 matches at 11 bases. Germline CDR1 and CDR2: SGDLS and YYNGEE. V was pared by 9 bases and J by 6 bases, with 7 bases of the junction left unmatched. This CDR3 comprises 14 residues. CDR3 nucleotides: TGTGCCACCGGGGGGACTAGCGGTCCCGGGGAGCTGTTTTTT. It translates to CATGGTSGPGELFF.

This chain uses TRBV5-1 with TRBJ1-4; TRBD1 might be the D (5 bases). Germline CDR1 and CDR2: SGHRS and YFSETQ. The CDR3 totals 15 residues. Trimming removed 2 bases from V and 5 bases from J, with 13 bases in between. As DNA, the CDR3 is TGCGCCAGCAGCTTTTCCGGTGGGGGGAATGAAAAACTGTTTTTT. Translation gives CASSFSGGGNEKLFF.

The V gene is TRBV4-2, the J gene TRBJ2-7; a weak D match, TRBD2 (7 bases). This CDR3 spans 13 amino acids. V was pared by 4 bases and J by 4 bases, with 11 bases between. Germline CDR1 reads LGHNA; CDR2 reads YNFKEQ. The CDR3: CASSRGGGYEQYV. The CDR3 region has the DNA TGTGCCAGCAGCCGCGGGGGCGGGTACGAGCAGTACGTC.

The rearrangement uses TRBV27 and TRBJ2-3; 9 nucleotides align to TRBD1. Germline lookup yields CDR1 MNHEY and CDR2 SMNVEV (reference sequence). The CDR3 spans 18 residues. The V gene end was trimmed by 2 bases and the J gene end by 0 bases; junction bases not matched to a gene: 9. In DNA, the CDR3 is TGTGCCAGCAGTTTAGAGCCCTACAGGGGGCCTAGCACAGATACGCAGTATTTT. Translated, it gives CASSLEPYRGPSTDTQYF.

This chain joins TRBV7-9 and TRBJ2-2, with D unclear. The germline V gene encodes CDR1 SEHNR and CDR2 FQNEAQ (reference sequence). This CDR3 comprises 13 residues. V shed 1 base and J shed 4 bases, with 4 bases lying between them. The chain's CDR3 is CASSLDGTGELFF. In nucleotides, the CDR3 is TGTGCCAGCAGCTTAGACGGCACCGGGGAGCTGTTTTTT.

This clone has only one observation. The chain couples TRBV7-9 to TRBJ2-1, with a possible D match to TRBD2 (5 bases). Germline assignment: CDR1 SEHNR and CDR2 FQNEAQ (reference sequence). This CDR3 spans 15 amino acids. V was shortened by 5 bases and J by 6 bases, with 17 bases between the two germline ends. CDR3 DNA sequence: TGTGCCAGCAGCCCCAGGTGGACCAGCGGCAATGAGCAGTTCTTC. Translated: CASSPRWTSGNEQFF.

The genes are TRBV12-3 or TRBV12-4 and TRBJ2-5; 7 nucleotides agree with TRBD2. This CDR3 contains 11 residues. V shed 8 bases and J 5 bases; nucleotides not matched to a gene: 2. CDR3 sequence (DNA): TGTGCCAGCGGGGGGGTGGAGACCCAGTACTTC. Translating gives CASGGVETQYF.

This clone has just one count. The V and J genes are TRBV6-5 and TRBJ2-1, with 10 nucleotides matching TRBD2. Germline trimming cut 5 bases from V and 10 bases from J; bases unmatched to any gene: 11. This CDR3 spans 15 amino acids. Germline lookup yields CDR1 MNHEY and CDR2 SVGAGI. The CDR3 loop reads CASSPTSGIRSEQFF. The CDR3 DNA is TGTGCCAGCAGTCCTACTAGCGGGATACGGAGCGAGCAGTTCTTC.

The gene calls are TRBV23-1 and TRBJ2-7; 10 bases map to TRBD2. TRBV23-1 is an open reading frame whose function is uncertain. With V trimmed by 0 bases and J by 0 bases, 2 bases remained unmatched. The CDR3 extends over 16 amino acids. CDR3 loop: CASSQSSSGSSYEQYV. In DNA form, the CDR3 reads TGCGCCAGCAGTCAATCGTCTAGCGGGAGCTCCTACGAGCAGTACGTC.

The CDR3 spells CAWSVRVGGNEFF. The CDR3 DNA sequence: TGTGCCTGGAGTGTACGGGTGGGGGGGAATGAGTTCTTC. The rearrangement links TRBV30 to TRBJ2-1; 7 bases are shared with TRBD2. The V gene end was trimmed by 0 bases and the J gene end by 14 bases; junction bases not matched to a gene: 10. The CDR3 extends over 13 amino acids. Germline CDR1 reads GTSNPN; CDR2 reads SVGIG (reference sequence).

This chain uses TRBV29-1 with TRBJ1-2; D uncertain. V lost 5 bases, J lost 3 bases, and 13 bases lay in between. The CDR3 sequence is 13 residues long. Germline lookup yields CDR1 SQVTM and CDR2 ANQGSEA. CDR3 protein: CSVYSAEDYGYTF. The DNA for the CDR3 is TGCAGCGTTTACTCGGCGGAGGACTATGGCTACACCTTC.

The chain carries TRBV27 and TRBJ1-6, with no clear D. There are 13 residues in the CDR3. Germline assignment: CDR1 MNHEY and CDR2 SMNVEV (reference sequence). With 6 bases removed from V and 3 bases from J, the gap between germline ends came to 6 bases. CDR3 nucleotide sequence: TGTGCCAGCAGACTGAACTATAATTCACCCCTCCACTTT. Encoded protein: CASRLNYNSPLHF.

The chain uses TRBV5-1 and TRBJ1-3; 9 bases are shared with TRBD1. The germline V gene encodes CDR1 SGHRS and CDR2 YFSETQ. This CDR3 region has 16 residues. The V and J ends lost 4 bases and 0 bases, in that order; junction bases with no gene match: 5. CDR3 protein: CASSRGQGGSGNTIYF. The CDR3 nucleotides are TGCGCCAGCAGCCGGGGACAGGGTGGCTCTGGAAACACCATATATTTT. The variable domain in full, completed from reference TRBV5-1 and TRBJ1-3, reads KAGVTQTPRYLIKTRGQQVTLSCSPISGHRSVSWYQQTPGQGLQFLFEYFSETQRNKGNFPGRFSGRQFSNSRSEMNVSTLELGDSALYLCASSRGQGGSGNTIYFGEGSWLTVV.

V gene TRBV27 combines with J gene TRBJ1-6; D uncertain. V was cut by 5 bases and J by 7 bases, with 15 bases left in between. Germline CDR1 and CDR2: MNHEY and SMNVEV (reference sequence). The CDR3 runs to 15 residues. The CDR3 sequence: CASSGVWGGNSPLHF. The CDR3 nucleotides read TGTGCCAGCAGTGGGGTGTGGGGAGGGAATTCACCCCTCCACTTT.

This sequence joins TRBV15 and TRBJ1-4; unclear D gene. The CDR3 totals 14 residues. The germline gives CDR1 LNHNV, CDR2 YYDKDF (reference sequence). V was pared by 5 bases and J by 6 bases, with 13 bases between. CDR3 protein: CATSFSPADEKLFF. The CDR3, as DNA: TGTGCCACCAGCTTTTCCCCCGCGGATGAAAAACTGTTTTTT.

The chain couples TRBV7-2 to TRBJ1-5, with D possibly TRBD1 on 5 matching bases. This CDR3 region has 13 residues. V was clipped by 5 bases and J by 4 bases, with 9 bases between them. From germline, CDR1 is SGHTA and CDR2 FQGNSA. The CDR3 spells CASSLGENQPQHF. The DNA of the CDR3 is TGTGCCAGCAGCCTAGGGGAGAATCAGCCCCAGCATTTT. Complete variable domain (other parts from reference TRBV7-2 and TRBJ1-5): GAGVSQSPSNKVTEKGKDVELRCDPISGHTALYWYRQSLGQGLEFLIYFQGNSAPDKSGLPSDRFSAERTGGSVSTLTIQRTQQEDSAVYLCASSLGENQPQHFGDGTRLSIL.

This clone was recorded a few times. This rearrangement joins TRBV4-1 to TRBJ2-1; 9 nucleotides match TRBD2. Trimming at V came to 1 base and at J to 3 bases, leaving 4 bases not matched to a gene. The CDR3 spans 16 residues. In germline, CDR1 is MGHRA, CDR2 YSYEKL. The DNA of the CDR3 is TGCGCCAGCAGCCAAGGGGCTAGCGGGGTCTACAATGAGCAGTTCTTC. Translated, it gives CASSQGASGVYNEQFF.

V usage is TRBV19 and J usage is TRBJ1-2, with TRBD1 matching over 8 bases. This CDR3 is built from 16 residues. V gave up 7 bases and J gave up 4 bases; unmatched junction bases: 14. In germline, CDR1 is LNHDA, CDR2 SQIVND (reference sequence). The CDR3 DNA sequence: TGTGCCAGTACCACCGCGGCCGCAGGGGGCCGCTATGGCTACACCTTC. Protein product: CASTTAAAGGRYGYTF.

This clone was seen only a few times. The chain links TRBV6-2 or TRBV6-3 to TRBJ1-2, with a tentative D call TRBD1 (5 bases). Germline V gene sequence: CDR1 MNHEY, CDR2 SVGEGT. The CDR3 consists of 16 residues. The V gene lost 0 bases and the J gene lost 3 bases, with 14 bases spanning the gap. In DNA form, the CDR3 reads TGTGCCAGCAGTTACTCGATGCGGCAGGGTGACTATGGCTACACCTTC. It codes for CASSYSMRQGDYGYTF.

The chain links TRBV27 to TRBJ2-1, with a possible D match to TRBD1 (5 bases). The V gene's germline CDR1 is MNHEY and CDR2 SMNVEV (reference sequence). This CDR3 has 17 amino acids. Trimming pared 6 bases from V and 3 bases from J, leaving 21 bases between. The CDR3 reads CASRQSDKPYYYNEQFF. CDR3 sequence (DNA): TGTGCCAGCAGACAATCGGACAAGCCCTACTACTACAATGAGCAGTTCTTC.

V usage is TRBV18 and J usage is TRBJ1-2, with TRBD1 matching over 7 bases. Germline assignment: CDR1 KGHSH and CDR2 LQKENI. The J segment lost 8 bases and the V segment lost 6 bases, leaving 15 bases of the junction unmatched. This CDR3 has 15 amino acids. In DNA form, the CDR3 reads TGTGCCAGCTCCGGCGAGACGACAGGGTACGGGGGCTACACCTTC. It codes for CASSGETTGYGGYTF.

J is TRBJ2-7 and V is TRBV4-3; tentatively, D is TRBD1 (5 bases). The CDR3 totals 15 residues. Germline CDR1 reads LGHNA; CDR2 reads YSLEER. Trimming left V 1 base short and J 5 bases short, with 15 bases between. The CDR3 DNA is TGCGCCAGCAGCCAAGGGGGCCAGGAATCTGACGAGCAGTACTTC. Translated, it gives CASSQGGQESDEQYF.

The chain links TRBV5-4 to TRBJ1-6; 9 bases fit TRBD1. Germline CDR1 is SGHNT and CDR2 is YYREEE (reference sequence). CDR3 size: 17 residues. V shed 0 bases, J shed 7 bases, and the junction held 8 bases outside the gene matches. CDR3 coding DNA: TGTGCCAGCAGCTTGGCCGCCGGGACAGGGAAGAATTCACCCCTCCACTTT. It specifies CASSLAAGTGKNSPLHF.

J is TRBJ2-2 and V is TRBV4-1, with 7 positions matching TRBD1. Germline-derived CDR1 and CDR2 are MGHRA and YSYEKL. This CDR3 has 17 amino acids. After removal of 4 bases from V and 4 bases from J, the junction contained 12 bases not matched to a gene. The CDR3, as DNA: TGCGCCAGCAGCCGAGCTACAGGGGCAGTGGGCACCGGGGAGCTGTTTTTT. Amino acids: CASSRATGAVGTGELFF.

V usage is TRBV4-3 and J usage is TRBJ2-6; 7 positions match TRBD1. There are 15 residues in the CDR3. Germline lookup yields CDR1 LGHNA and CDR2 YSLEER. V lost 3 bases to trimming and J lost 2 bases; unmatched junction nucleotides: 1. Here the CDR3 reads CASSHTGAGANVLTF. CDR3 DNA sequence: TGCGCCAGCAGCCATACAGGGGCTGGGGCCAACGTCCTGACTTTC.

V usage is TRBV5-4 and J usage is TRBJ2-3, with D possibly TRBD2 on 6 matching bases. Germline CDR1 reads SGHNT; CDR2 reads YYREEE (reference sequence). The length of the CDR3 is 15 residues. Trimming left V 4 bases short and J 0 bases short, with 12 bases between. CDR3 protein: CASSRSTRSTDTQYF. CDR3 nucleotide sequence: TGTGCCAGCAGCCGTTCGACTAGGAGCACAGATACGCAGTATTTT.

The genes are TRBV7-9 and TRBJ2-1; 7 nucleotides agree with TRBD1. V shed 8 bases, J shed 1 base, and the junction held 14 bases outside the gene matches. Germline lookup yields CDR1 SEHNR and CDR2 FQNEAQ (reference sequence). This CDR3 is built from 17 residues. The CDR3 nucleotides read TGTGCCAGCCGGACGGGAAGGGGGCTGTCGTCCTACAATGAGCAGTTCTTC. It encodes CASRTGRGLSSYNEQFF. Based on the CDR3 plus reference TRBV7-9 and TRBJ2-1, the full variable domain is DTGVSQNPRHKITKRGQNVTFRCDPISEHNRLYWYRQTLGQGPEFLTYFQNEAQLEKSRLLSDRFSAERPKGSFSTLEIQRTEQGDSAMYLCASRTGRGLSSYNEQFFGPGTRLTVL.

This clone occurred a few times. The genes are TRBV6-6 and TRBJ1-1; D perhaps matches TRBD1 (5 bases). The V end was cut by 5 bases, the J end by 11 bases, with 15 bases between. CDR1 MNHNY and CDR2 SVGAGI come from the germline V gene (reference sequence). The CDR3 is made up of 12 amino acids. The CDR3 is CASSNRRGMAFF. DNA of the CDR3: TGTGCCAGCAGTAACAGGAGGGGAATGGCTTTCTTT.